What follows describes a single TCR beta chain. No antigen is known for it. Trimming shortened V by 3 bases and J by 7 bases, and 12 bases separated the two germline ends. The CDR3 is 12 residues long. In germline, CDR1 is GTSNPN, CDR2 SVGIG (reference sequence). For the diagnoses, clinical symptoms, serum thyroxine and TRAb, thyroid ultrasound and orbital computed tomography were used. The sample is drawn from a study of T cells in Graves' hyperthyroidism and ophthalmopathy. There were TCR beta CDR3 regions amplified from RNA transcripts. Using the HTBI primer set, a first-round RT-PCR was run on the TCR CDR3. TCRdb re-analysed the multiplex PCR reads in MiXCR, keeping a single row per CDR3 protein. The sample lists 250,000 to 300,000 distinct CDR3 sequences, 10% to 15% seen once, with 7.8% in the top ten. The study, taken as a whole, reports: Ophthalmopathy was distinguished from stable hyperthyroidism by 13 V-J signatures.

This receptor was taken from a woman aged 25 to 39 with Graves' hyperthyroidism that later progressed to Graves' ophthalmopathy. The sample was blood. The chain has TRBV30 and TRBJ1-2; D is unclear. The CDR3 coding sequence is TGTGCCTGGAGCGGGAACGCTGTTGGCTACACCTTC. This sequence encodes CAWSGNAVGYTF.